These 30 T cell receptor beta chains originate from one sample sequenced in a study of blood T cells in healthy people across ages. Together with a sample-barcoded 5' primer, a J-beta primer mix was included in a second PCR lasting roughly 6 to 12 cycles. A single record per CDR3 protein comes from TCRdb applying MiXCR to the 5' RACE reads. The sample consists of 1.4 million or so distinct CDR3 sequences, approximately 42% of them appearing once. The specimen was blood. Receptors were obtained from a woman younger than 35 in good health.

This clonotype occurred once. The chain carries TRBV9 and TRBJ1-2; D is undetermined. V was trimmed by 3 bases and J by 8 bases, leaving 14 bases between them. Germline values: CDR1 SGDLS, CDR2 YYNGEE. The CDR3 has 13 residues. The CDR3 here is CASSADRTKGYTF. The CDR3 nucleotides read TGTGCCAGCAGCGCGGACCGAACAAAGGGCTACACCTTC.

This clonotype was detected a few times. The chain links TRBV6-1 to TRBJ1-5, with D hard to call. V lost 0 bases to trimming and J lost 3 bases, with 9 bases between them. The CDR3 covers 15 residues. CDR1 and CDR2 (germline): MNHNS, SASEGT. For the CDR3, the DNA is TGTGCCAGCAGTGAAGCATGGACCTTCAATCAGCCCCAGCATTTT. Translation: CASSEAWTFNQPQHF.

The chain recombines TRBV4-3 with TRBJ2-5; either TRBD1 or TRBD2 may fit D (5 bases each). The J call may be faulty, since TRBJ2-7 better matches the DNA end. The CDR3 length is 14 residues. Germline assignment: CDR1 LGHNA and CDR2 YSLEER. The CDR3 is CASSQDWGFYEQYF. The CDR3 DNA follows: TGCGCCAGCAGCCAAGATTGGGGGTTTTACGAGCAGTACTTC.

This clonotype was detected ten times or more. The chain carries TRBV20-1 and TRBJ2-7; a weak D match, TRBD1 (6 bases). Deletions cut 6 bases from V and 1 base from J, with 16 bases between. Germline CDR1 reads DFQATT; CDR2 reads SNEGSKA (reference sequence). The CDR3 is 14 residues long. The chain's CDR3 is CSAGLTGASYEQYF. CDR3 bases: TGCAGTGCCGGGTTGACAGGAGCTTCCTACGAGCAGTACTTC.

The chain has TRBV9 and TRBJ2-1, with 7 bases fitting TRBD2. After removal of 1 base from V and 0 bases from J, the junction contained 1 base not matched to a gene. The CDR3 is 15 residues long. The germline gives CDR1 SGDLS, CDR2 YYNGEE. Here the CDR3 reads CASSVTSASYNEQFF. In DNA form, the CDR3 reads TGTGCCAGCAGCGTAACTAGCGCCTCCTACAATGAGCAGTTCTTC.

The sample holds a few counts of this clonotype. V usage is TRBV20-1 and J usage is TRBJ2-3, with 13 bases that match TRBD2. With V trimmed by 6 bases and J by 4 bases, 10 bases remained unmatched. Germline V gene lookup returns CDR1 DFQATT and CDR2 SNEGSKA (reference sequence). The CDR3 extends over 16 amino acids. The CDR3 DNA is TGCAGTGCAAGTACACTAGCGGGAGGGCCTGCAGATACGCAGTATTTT. Translated, it gives CSASTLAGGPADTQYF.

In its sample, this clonotype was seen a few times. V is TRBV25-1 and J is TRBJ2-4; 8 positions match TRBD2. Germline V gives CDR1 MGHDK, CDR2 SYGVNS. With V trimmed by 4 bases and J by 6 bases, 2 bases remained unmatched. The CDR3 totals 13 residues. The CDR3 sequence: CASSVSGANIQYF. The CDR3 region has the DNA TGTGCCAGCAGTGTTAGCGGGGCAAACATTCAGTACTTC.

J is TRBJ2-7 and V is TRBV28, with TRBD1 matching 12 bases. The CDR3 runs 15 residues. The V gene's germline CDR1 is MDHEN and CDR2 SYDVKM. V shed 6 bases and J 2 bases; nucleotides not matched to a gene: 5. The CDR3 region has the DNA TGTGCCAGCAGCCGGGGACAGGGGGCTCCCTACGAGCAGTACTTC. Translation gives CASSRGQGAPYEQYF.

The rearrangement uses TRBV2 and TRBJ2-7; D possibly corresponds to TRBD1 (5 bases). The V gene lost 10 bases and the J gene lost 0 bases, with 10 bases spanning the gap. Germline assignment: CDR1 SNHLY and CDR2 FYNNEI. This CDR3 spans 12 amino acids. CDR3 nucleotides: TGTGCCACCTTCAGGGCCTCCTACGAGCAGTACTTC. This sequence encodes CATFRASYEQYF.

This chain joins TRBV5-1 and TRBJ2-5; TRBD1 matches 8 bases. The length of the CDR3 is 15 residues. Trimming removed 0 bases from V and 4 bases from J; junction bases left unmatched: 5. CDR1 and CDR2 from the germline V gene are SGHRS and YFSETQ. The CDR3 DNA reads as TGCGCCAGCAGCTTGGGACCTCAGGGGGCAGAGACCCAGTACTTC. Encoded protein: CASSLGPQGAETQYF.

The chain carries TRBV12-3 or TRBV12-4 and TRBJ1-6; the D is unclear. V was pared by 3 bases and J by 13 bases, with 13 bases between. The CDR3 is 13 amino acids. CDR3 sequence (DNA): TGTGCCAGCAGTTTGGACGGGAATGCGCCCCTCCACTTT. Amino acid sequence: CASSLDGNAPLHF.

The chain couples TRBV7-9 to TRBJ2-7; D not resolved. This CDR3 comprises 15 residues. Germline V gene lookup returns CDR1 SEHNR and CDR2 FQNEAQ (reference sequence). Trimming cost V 5 bases and J 2 bases, with 16 bases left between them. The CDR3 loop is CASSIYSDPPYEQYF. The DNA of the CDR3 is TGTGCCAGCAGCATCTACAGTGATCCCCCCTACGAGCAGTACTTC.

This clonotype has a handful of counts. The rearrangement links TRBV20-1 to TRBJ2-3; 7 bases are a match to TRBD2. This CDR3 comprises 14 residues. CDR1 is DFQATT, CDR2 SNEGSKA, per germline (reference sequence). With V trimmed by 3 bases and J by 0 bases, 3 bases remained unmatched. Here the CDR3 reads CSARGGRSTDTQYF. As DNA, the CDR3 is TGCAGTGCTAGGGGCGGGAGAAGCACAGATACGCAGTATTTT.

This clonotype was observed a few times. The V gene is TRBV15, the J gene TRBJ2-4, with 9 bases aligning to TRBD2. This CDR3 spans 17 amino acids. After removal of 0 bases from V and 3 bases from J, the junction contained 6 bases not matched to a gene. In germline, CDR1 is LNHNV, CDR2 YYDKDF (reference sequence). The CDR3 reads CATSRDPGLAYKNIQYF. The CDR3 region has the DNA TGTGCCACCAGCAGAGACCCGGGACTAGCCTACAAAAACATTCAGTACTTC.

The rearrangement joins TRBV6-6 to TRBJ2-5; 9 bases match TRBD1. The J call may be in error: the DNA end matches TRBJ2-7 better. Germline CDR1 reads MNHNY; CDR2 reads SVGAGI (reference sequence). This CDR3 spans 13 amino acids. The DNA for the CDR3 is TGTGCCAGCAGGGACAGGGGCCCCTCCGAGCAGTACTTC. Protein product: CASRDRGPSEQYF.

This clonotype was counted only a few times. V usage is TRBV4-3 and J usage is TRBJ2-1; 13 bases map to TRBD2. The V gene's germline CDR1 is LGHNA and CDR2 YSLEER. The CDR3 loop spans 19 amino acids. J gave up 6 bases and V 0 bases, and 11 bases lay outside the gene matches. In DNA, the CDR3 is TGCGCCAGCAGCCAAGAGGGACTAGCGGGGTTTTCGGTGGTCAATGAGCAGTTCTTC. The encoded protein is CASSQEGLAGFSVVNEQFF.

The chain joins TRBV4-3 to TRBJ1-1, with a weak D call TRBD1 (5 bases). CDR1 is LGHNA, CDR2 YSLEER, per germline. The V end was cut by 2 bases, the J end by 1 base, with 14 bases between. The CDR3 runs to 16 residues. The DNA for the CDR3 is TGCGCCAGCAGCCAACTCTCTGGCGGGGCGAACACTGAAGCTTTCTTT. Its translation: CASSQLSGGANTEAFF.

The sample holds a few counts of this clonotype. This chain uses TRBV12-3 or TRBV12-4 with TRBJ1-1, with a weak D call TRBD1 (6 bases). This CDR3 contains 12 residues. Trimming cost V 6 bases and J 10 bases, with 15 bases left between them. This CDR3 is CASRAQGGVAFF. The CDR3 DNA follows: TGTGCCAGCAGGGCTCAAGGGGGGGTAGCTTTCTTT.

The chain employs TRBV12-3 or TRBV12-4 and TRBJ2-3; 7 bases are a match to TRBD2. V shed 6 bases, J shed 2 bases, and the junction held 11 bases outside the gene matches. This CDR3 has 16 residues. The CDR3 DNA follows: TGTGCCAGCAGCCCCTCCCCGGGACTACCCACAGATACGCAGTATTTT. Translated, it gives CASSPSPGLPTDTQYF.

This sequence joins TRBV27 and TRBJ1-2, with D unclear. Germline-derived CDR1 and CDR2 are MNHEY and SMNVEV (reference sequence). This CDR3 has 14 amino acids. Trimming removed 0 bases at V and 7 bases at J, with 12 bases between. The CDR3 sequence: CASSLSGSYCGYTF. The DNA of the CDR3 is TGTGCCAGCAGTTTATCAGGGAGTTACTGTGGCTACACCTTC.

This rearrangement joins TRBV20-1 to TRBJ2-1, with D possibly matching TRBD2 (7 bases). The length of the CDR3 is 16 residues. Looked up from germline, CDR1 is DFQATT and CDR2 is SNEGSKA (reference sequence). The ends were cut back, 4 bases at V and 4 bases at J, with 20 bases in the middle. The CDR3 nucleotides read TGCAGTGCTACGACTAGCAGGGGACATTTTTACAATGAGCAGTTCTTC. Translating it yields CSATTSRGHFYNEQFF.

This clonotype was seen once. CDR3 sequence reads: CASSLDAPRGSGPYYNEQFF. In DNA, the CDR3 is TGTGCCAGCAGCTTAGATGCCCCGCGGGGGAGCGGGCCCTACTACAATGAGCAGTTCTTC. The chain couples TRBV11-2 to TRBJ2-1, with 7 nucleotides matching TRBD2. This CDR3 has 20 amino acids. The germline V gene encodes CDR1 SGHAT and CDR2 FQNNGV. The J segment lost 3 bases and the V segment lost 0 bases, leaving 17 bases of the junction unmatched.

The chain joins TRBV21-1 to TRBJ1-4; TRBD1 is taken as the D call from the table, unchecked against the DNA. TRBV21-1 is noted as a pseudogene. The CDR3 is 15 residues long. CDR3: CASSQGEGAHEKLFF. In nucleotides, the CDR3 is TGTGCCAGCAGCCAAGGAGAAGGGGCTCATGAAAAACTGTTTTTT.

This clonotype was counted ten times or more. J is TRBJ2-5 and V is TRBV5-1; TRBD2 matches at 14 bases. Looked up from germline, CDR1 is SGHRS and CDR2 is YFSETQ. The CDR3 sequence is 17 residues long. The trim removed 4 bases at V and 0 bases at J, leaving 5 bases unmatched. CDR3 sequence (DNA): TGCGCCAGCAGCCCGGGGACTAGCGGGGGTTACCAAGAGACCCAGTACTTC. It is translated as CASSPGTSGGYQETQYF.

This clonotype appeared a few times. The rearrangement joins TRBV11-2 to TRBJ2-3, with 10 bases that match TRBD2. This CDR3 comprises 15 residues. V lost 6 bases and J lost 3; bases outside the gene matches: 6. CDR1 is SGHAT, CDR2 FQNNGV, per germline. The DNA of the CDR3 is TGTGCCAGCAGAATACTAGCGGGGAGGACAGATACGCAGTATTTT. It translates to CASRILAGRTDTQYF.

The sample holds a few counts of this clonotype. The V and J genes are TRBV6-5 and TRBJ2-1; 7 positions agree with TRBD2. The CDR3 totals 18 residues. With 0 bases clipped from V and 2 bases from J, the junction kept 10 bases outside the gene matches. CDR1 and CDR2 (germline): MNHEY, SVGAGI. CDR3 region: CASSYSILFSGAYNEQFF. The CDR3 DNA follows: TGTGCCAGCAGTTACTCGATCCTTTTCAGCGGGGCCTACAATGAGCAGTTCTTC.

The rearrangement links TRBV7-2 to TRBJ2-1; 8 nucleotides match TRBD1. The J segment lost 10 bases and the V segment lost 5 bases, leaving 4 bases of the junction unmatched. CDR1 SGHTA and CDR2 FQGNSA come from the germline V gene. This CDR3 has 12 amino acids. This CDR3 reads CASSRTGWEQFF. Here the CDR3 DNA reads TGTGCCAGCAGCAGGACAGGGTGGGAGCAGTTCTTC. The full variable domain, completed using reference TRBV7-2 and TRBJ2-1, is GAGVSQSPSNKVTEKGKDVELRCDPISGHTALYWYRQSLGQGLEFLIYFQGNSAPDKSGLPSDRFSAERTGGSVSTLTIQRTQQEDSAVYLCASSRTGWEQFFGPGTRLTVL.

The chain combines TRBV27 with TRBJ2-1; 11 bases agree with TRBD1. J lost 8 bases, V lost 8 bases, and 8 bases had no gene match. This CDR3 spans 14 amino acids. Germline loops: CDR1 MNHEY, CDR2 SMNVEV (reference sequence). The CDR3 DNA reads as TGTGCCAGCCAGGACAGGGGGCTGTTAGATGAGCAGTTCTTC. Translated, it gives CASQDRGLLDEQFF.

The rearrangement links TRBV4-3 to TRBJ1-5, with no clear D. This CDR3 region has 14 residues. Germline CDR1 is LGHNA and CDR2 is YSLEER. Trimming took 1 base from V and 4 from J, leaving 8 bases between them. CDR3 sequence: CASSQVYRNQPQHF. DNA for the CDR3: TGCGCCAGCAGCCAAGTGTACAGAAATCAGCCCCAGCATTTT.

The table lists this clonotype with a few counts. V gene TRBV15 combines with J gene TRBJ2-1; D is ambiguous. V gave up 0 bases and J gave up 0 bases, with 9 bases separating them. The CDR3 consists of 16 residues. Germline V gives CDR1 LNHNV, CDR2 YYDKDF (reference sequence). The CDR3, as DNA: TGTGCCACCAGCAGAGAAGGCGGTAGCTCCTACAATGAGCAGTTCTTC. Translated, it gives CATSREGGSSYNEQFF.